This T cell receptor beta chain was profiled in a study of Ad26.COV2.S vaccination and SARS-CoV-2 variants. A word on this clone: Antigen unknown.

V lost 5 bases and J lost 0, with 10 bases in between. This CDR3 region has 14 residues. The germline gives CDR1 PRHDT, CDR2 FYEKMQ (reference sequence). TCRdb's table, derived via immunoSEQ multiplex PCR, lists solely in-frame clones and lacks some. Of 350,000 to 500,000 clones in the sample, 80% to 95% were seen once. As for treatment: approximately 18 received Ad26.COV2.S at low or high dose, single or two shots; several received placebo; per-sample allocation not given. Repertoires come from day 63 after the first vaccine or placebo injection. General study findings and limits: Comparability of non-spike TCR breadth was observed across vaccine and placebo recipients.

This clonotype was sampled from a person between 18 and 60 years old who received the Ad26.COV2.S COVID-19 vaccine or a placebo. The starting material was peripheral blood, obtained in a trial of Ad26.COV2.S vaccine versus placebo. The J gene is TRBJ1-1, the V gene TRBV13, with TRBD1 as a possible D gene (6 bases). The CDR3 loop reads CASSTHRVNTEAFF. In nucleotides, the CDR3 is TGTGCCAGCAGCACACACAGGGTGAACACTGAAGCTTTCTTT. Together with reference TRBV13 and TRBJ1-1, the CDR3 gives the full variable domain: AAGVIQSPRHLIKEKRETATLKCYPIPRHDTVYWYQQGPGQDPQFLISFYEKMQSDKGSIPDRFSAQQFSDYHSELNMSSLELGDSALYFCASSTHRVNTEAFFGQGTRLTVV.